The present entry profiles one TCR beta chain with its context. A much larger clone differs by one base, so this may be a read error. The sample is drawn from a study of patients and donors after allogeneic stem cell transplantation. This CDR3 comprises 15 residues. Germline CDR1 reads MGHRA; CDR2 reads YSYEKL. Each CDR3 protein is one row after TCRdb ran MiXCR on the RT-PCR reads. The data show hundreds of thousands of distinct CDR3 sequences, roughly 16% seen once. This receptor was identified in a human donor who was either an allogeneic HSCT recipient or a stem cell or donor lymphocyte infusion donor (not recorded which). It is not recorded whose cells these are; they may come from a transplant donor. V is TRBV4-1 and J is TRBJ2-3; 14 bases are a match to TRBD2. Sequences were obtained from blood, either unsorted or a sorted T cell fraction (not recorded which). In nucleotides, the CDR3 is TGCGCCTGCAGCCAAGAAGGACTAGCGGGAGGCACGCAGTATTTT. Its protein is CACSQEGLAGGTQYF.